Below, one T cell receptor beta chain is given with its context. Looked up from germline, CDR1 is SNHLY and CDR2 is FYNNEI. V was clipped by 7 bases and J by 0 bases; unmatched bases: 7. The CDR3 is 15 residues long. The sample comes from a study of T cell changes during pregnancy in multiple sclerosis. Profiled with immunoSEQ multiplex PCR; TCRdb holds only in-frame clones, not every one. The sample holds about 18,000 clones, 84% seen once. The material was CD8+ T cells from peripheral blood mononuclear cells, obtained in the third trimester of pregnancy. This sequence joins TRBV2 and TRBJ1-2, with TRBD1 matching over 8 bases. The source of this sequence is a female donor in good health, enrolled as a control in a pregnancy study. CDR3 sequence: CASTELRGPNYGYTF. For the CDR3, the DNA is TGTGCCAGCACCGAACTCAGGGGGCCTAACTATGGCTACACCTTC.